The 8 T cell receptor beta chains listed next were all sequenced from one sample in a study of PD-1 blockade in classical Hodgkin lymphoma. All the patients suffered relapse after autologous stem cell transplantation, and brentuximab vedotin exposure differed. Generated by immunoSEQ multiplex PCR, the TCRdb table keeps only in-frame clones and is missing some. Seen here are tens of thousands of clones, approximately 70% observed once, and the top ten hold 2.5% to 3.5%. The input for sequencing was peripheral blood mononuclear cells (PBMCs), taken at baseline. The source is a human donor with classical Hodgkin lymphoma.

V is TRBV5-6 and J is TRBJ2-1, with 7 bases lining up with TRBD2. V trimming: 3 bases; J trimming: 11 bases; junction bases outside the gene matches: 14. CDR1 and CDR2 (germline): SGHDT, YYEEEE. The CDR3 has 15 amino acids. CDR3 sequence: CASSWEGPGMSKQFF. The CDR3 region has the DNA TGTGCCAGCAGCTGGGAGGGGCCAGGTATGAGTAAGCAGTTCTTC.

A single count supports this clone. CDR3 sequence (DNA): TGTGCCAGCATCCGAGCCGGTCTGAACACTGAAGCTTTCTTT. Protein sequence: CASIRAGLNTEAFF. The chain has TRBV6-6 and TRBJ1-1; no firm D call. This CDR3 contains 14 residues. V was pared by 7 bases and J by 0 bases, with 12 bases between. Germline V gene data show CDR1 as MNHNY and CDR2 as SVGAGI (reference sequence).

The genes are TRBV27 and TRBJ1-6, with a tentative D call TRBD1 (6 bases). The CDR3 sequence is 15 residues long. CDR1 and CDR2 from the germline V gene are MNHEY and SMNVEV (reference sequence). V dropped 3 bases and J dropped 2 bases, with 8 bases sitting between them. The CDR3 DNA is TGTGCCAGCAGTTTTGACAGGACCTATAATTCACCCCTCCACTTT. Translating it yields CASSFDRTYNSPLHF.

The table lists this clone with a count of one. The CDR3 DNA reads as TGTGCCAGCCGACCGGGGGCGGGCACTGAAGCTTTCTTT. The encoded protein is CASRPGAGTEAFF. This chain joins TRBV9 and TRBJ1-1; tentatively, D is TRBD1 (6 bases). V lost 7 bases and J 4 bases, leaving 14 bases between the germline ends. Per the germline V gene, CDR1 is SGDLS and CDR2 is YYNGEE. This CDR3 has 13 residues.

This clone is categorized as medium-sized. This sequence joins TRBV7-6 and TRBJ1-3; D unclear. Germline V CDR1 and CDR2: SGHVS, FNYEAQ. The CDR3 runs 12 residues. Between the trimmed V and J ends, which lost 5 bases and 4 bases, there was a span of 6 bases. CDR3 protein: CASSPGGNTIYF. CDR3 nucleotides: TGTGCCAGCAGCCCTGGGGGAAACACCATATATTTT.

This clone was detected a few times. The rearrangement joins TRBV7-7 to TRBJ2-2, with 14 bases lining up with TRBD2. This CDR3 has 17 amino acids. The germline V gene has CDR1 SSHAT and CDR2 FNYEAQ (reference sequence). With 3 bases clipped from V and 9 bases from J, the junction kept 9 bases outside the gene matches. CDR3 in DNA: TGTGCCAGCAGCTTGACTAGCGGGGGGGCTTTTCTCCGGGAGCTGTTTTTT. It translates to CASSLTSGGAFLRELFF.

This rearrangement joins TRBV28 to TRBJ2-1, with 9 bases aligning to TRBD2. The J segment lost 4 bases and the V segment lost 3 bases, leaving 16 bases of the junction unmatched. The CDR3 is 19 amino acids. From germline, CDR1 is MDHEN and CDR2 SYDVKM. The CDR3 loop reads CASSFPGSSGILRYNEQFF. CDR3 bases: TGTGCCAGCAGTTTCCCGGGTTCTAGCGGGATACTAAGATACAATGAGCAGTTCTTC.

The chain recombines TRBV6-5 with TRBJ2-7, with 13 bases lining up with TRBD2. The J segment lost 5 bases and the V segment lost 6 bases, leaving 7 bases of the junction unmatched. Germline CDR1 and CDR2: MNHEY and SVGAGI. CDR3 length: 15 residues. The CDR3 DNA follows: TGTGCCAGCAGACGCTGGACTAGCGGGAGCGACGAGCAGTACTTC. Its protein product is CASRRWTSGSDEQYF.